Described below is a single TCR beta chain sequence and its context. Profiling relied on immunoSEQ multiplex PCR, and the TCRdb table lists in-frame clones only, not all of them. The table records around 90,000 clones, roughly 91% of them present only once. After removal of 5 bases from V and 4 bases from J, the junction contained 7 bases not matched to a gene. The CDR3 is made up of 15 amino acids. From germline, CDR1 is WNHNN and CDR2 SYGVQD (reference sequence). These data belong to a study of OX40 agonist ivuxolimab in advanced cancers. Researchers took blood at baseline, on cycle 4 day 1, and on cycle 7 day 1.

The receptor comes from an adult with an advanced solid tumor such as melanoma, head and neck, liver or kidney cancer. V gene TRBV10-1 combines with J gene TRBJ1-3; 8 nucleotides line up with TRBD1. The sequences come from CD4+ or CD8+ T cells sorted from blood, collected in a trial of the OX40 agonist ivuxolimab. In DNA, the CDR3 is TGCGCCAGCAGTTCGACAGGGGTAGGCGGAAACACCATATATTTT. Its translation is CASSSTGVGGNTIYF.